This is a list of T cell receptor beta chains from one sample in a study of T cell repertoires in cytomegalovirus infection. Antigen specificity for these receptors is unknown. Each CDR3 protein is one row after TCRdb ran MiXCR on the reads. The sample includes about 920,000 distinct CDR3 sequences, around 31% of them seen just once. The material sequenced was cultured CD8+ T cells from PBMCs, taken from culture after CMV antigen stimulation. Source of these receptors: a human donor in good health (CMV status not recorded). Some clones in this sample may be carry-over from other donors' samples. The CDR3 runs from the conserved cysteine through the conserved F or W.

TRBV4-2 CASSQVGQPGDNEQFF
TRBV6-5 CASSLWTSAETQYF
TRBV2 CASSRGGPGDTEAFF
TRBV28 CASSLYLGTGNQPQHF
TRBV7-6 CASSLEVGGSLETQYF
TRBV7-8 CASSLARGPGPMNTEAFF
TRBV12-3/TRBV12-4 CASGRSYEQYF
TRBV7-9 CASSLVSYEAFF
TRBV20-1 CSASQGQSNQPQHF
TRBV27 CASSFLGGFGNEQFF
TRBV27 CASSVGTENQPQHF
TRBV4-1 CASSQEERLAKNIQYF
TRBV7-9 CASSSQRQGHREKLFF
TRBV7-6 CASTHSGSNTGELFF
TRBV20-1 CSARDLVGEQFF
TRBV6-2/TRBV6-3 CASTSRRGADNEQFF
TRBV12-3/TRBV12-4 CASSLRPGQQYNEQFF
TRBV10-3 CAISVDRVAEAFF
TRBV11-2 CASSSRYAYNEQFF
TRBV5-8 CASSSRVSQETQYF
TRBV19 CASSGTLKGETQYF
TRBV6-2/TRBV6-3 CASTETGQGSYNSPLHF
TRBV6-1 CASSEKYRGGEKLFF
TRBV6-1 CASSEYELSSYNEQFF
TRBV7-9 CASSSPDRDRNQPQHF
TRBV7-6 CASSTGTGVDTQYF
TRBV11-1 CASTSGGDPGDTQYF
TRBV10-3 CAIKGQGSSRDTGELFF
TRBV2 CASSPTYGYTF
TRBV6-1 CARSSGFGGGLNTGELFF
TRBV12-3/TRBV12-4 CASSLTSGGKDEQFF
TRBV4-1 CASSQEGLLTSMNTEAFF
TRBV7-9 CASSLPGSYEQYF
TRBV27 CASSLAGVGAEQFF
TRBV5-1 CASSPGDFSYEQYF
TRBV4-2 CASSLRPVPNTEAFF
TRBV27 CASSSSRTGPLNYGYTF
TRBV13 CASSLGGLATLTDTQYF
TRBV11-3 CASSPTTRWILYNSPLHF
TRBV7-9 CASSLAPQGAMRNTEAFF
TRBV7-6 CASSLILGGDTEAFF
TRBV27 CASSLVVSNTEAFF
TRBV4-1 CASSRIDNAHRDREETQYF